Following are 11 T cell receptor beta chains from one sample sequenced in a study of blood T cell repertoires in COVID-19. TCRdb's copy holds only in-frame clones and misses some; the assay was immunoSEQ multiplex PCR. The sample lists 150,000 to 200,000 clones; roughly 78% were seen once. The sample was peripheral blood. All receptors come from a woman aged 80 or over with active or convalescent COVID-19.

This chain uses TRBV5-1 with TRBJ2-3; D is unresolved. Germline CDR1 SGHRS, CDR2 YFSETQ. Trimming took 0 bases from V and 6 from J, leaving 14 bases between them. The CDR3 loop spans 15 amino acids. CDR3 sequence (DNA): TGCGCCAGCAGCTTGGCCAGTCTAGTTGGTGATACGCAGTATTTT. Translating gives CASSLASLVGDTQYF.

The chain has TRBV7-2 and TRBJ1-2, with 9 positions matching TRBD1. Unmatched junction bases numbered 9, after V lost 5 bases and J lost 5 bases. Germline CDR1 SGHTA, CDR2 FQGNSA. The CDR3 consists of 15 residues. In DNA, the CDR3 is TGTGCCAGCAGCCTAGACAGGGGGGTTAGGTATGGCTACACCTTC. As protein: CASSLDRGVRYGYTF.

This chain uses TRBV10-3 with TRBJ1-4; 10 nucleotides match TRBD1. The germline gives CDR1 ENHRY, CDR2 SYGVKD. Trimming cost V 10 bases and J 7 bases; bases outside gene matches: 18. The CDR3 is 17 amino acids. The CDR3 loop reads CATARQGATFVSEKLFF. The CDR3 DNA is TGTGCCACCGCAAGACAGGGGGCGACGTTTGTGAGTGAAAAACTGTTTTTT.

Ten or more counts support this clone. This same CDR3 is encoded by further DNA sequences in the sample. The V gene is TRBV20-1, the J gene TRBJ1-5; D gene uncertain. This CDR3 contains 11 residues. Germline V gene lookup returns CDR1 DFQATT and CDR2 SNEGSKA (reference sequence). The V end lost 6 bases, the J end lost 6 bases, and 9 bases lay between the germline ends. Here the CDR3 reads CSASRGQPQHF. CDR3 sequence (DNA): TGCAGTGCGTCTCGGGGTCAGCCCCAGCATTTT.

The chain employs TRBV5-1 and TRBJ2-1; possibly TRBD2 for D (6 bases). The germline gives CDR1 SGHRS, CDR2 YFSETQ. The CDR3 runs to 14 residues. The V and J ends lost 0 bases and 8 bases respectively, with 12 bases between them. For the CDR3, the DNA is TGCGCCAGCAGCTTGGTGTCGGGGGTCGATGAGCAGTTCTTC. Residues: CASSLVSGVDEQFF.

The chain has TRBV5-1 and TRBJ2-3; 7 bases are a match to TRBD1. V trimming: 4 bases; J trimming: 2 bases; junction bases outside the gene matches: 4. The V gene's germline CDR1 is SGHRS and CDR2 YFSETQ. There are 14 residues in the CDR3. CDR3 region: CASSTGQDTDTQYF. As DNA, the CDR3 is TGCGCCAGCAGCACCGGACAGGACACAGATACGCAGTATTTT.

This clone appeared a few times. The chain has TRBV9 and TRBJ1-2; TRBD1 might be the D (6 bases). CDR3 length equals 14 residues. Germline CDR1 SGDLS, CDR2 YYNGEE. V gave up 0 bases and J gave up 8 bases, with 14 bases separating them. The DNA for the CDR3 is TGTGCCAGCAGCGTAGACAATGTCAGGGGCGGCTACACCTTC. Translation gives CASSVDNVRGGYTF.

V and J are TRBV19 and TRBJ2-7; maybe TRBD2 (5 bases). V was clipped by 4 bases and J by 1 base, with 17 bases between them. Germline CDR1 is LNHDA and CDR2 is SQIVND (reference sequence). This CDR3 spans 16 amino acids. CDR3 sequence (DNA): TGTGCCAGTAGTACAACGGGGTTCACCCCTTCCTACGAGCAGTACTTC. Translation: CASSTTGFTPSYEQYF.

The DNA of the CDR3 is TGTGCCAGCAGCCAGGGCAGAGAAACCCAGTACTTC. This translates into CASSQGRETQYF. The chain combines TRBV12-3 or TRBV12-4 with TRBJ2-5; maybe TRBD1 (5 bases). The V and J ends lost 6 bases and 8 bases respectively, with 13 bases between them. The CDR3 consists of 12 residues.

This sequence joins TRBV19 and TRBJ2-3; TRBD1 matches 9 bases. The CDR3 length is 15 residues. V trimming: 6 bases; J trimming: 1 base; junction bases outside the gene matches: 5. Germline loops: CDR1 LNHDA, CDR2 SQIVND (reference sequence). The CDR3 DNA follows: TGTGCCAGTAGAACCGGGACAGGGCGCACAGATACGCAGTATTTT. Amino acids: CASRTGTGRTDTQYF.

The chain joins TRBV3-1 (or the pseudogene TRBV3-2) to TRBJ1-2, with a tentative D call TRBD1 (6 bases). V was clipped by 0 bases and J by 2 bases, with 13 bases between them. The CDR3 is 16 residues long. Germline V lookup: CDR1 LGHDT, CDR2 YNNKEL (reference sequence). The CDR3: CASSQEWGQGNYGYTF. The DNA for the CDR3 is TGTGCCAGCAGCCAAGAATGGGGCCAGGGGAACTATGGCTACACCTTC.